This T cell receptor beta chain is drawn from a study of shared clonotypes between healthy human individuals. The CDR3 runs 13 residues. The V segment lost 5 bases and the J segment 8 bases; nucleotides outside the gene matches: 8. Germline CDR1 MNHEY, CDR2 SMNVEV (reference sequence). Method: immunoSEQ multiplex PCR; TCRdb's copy keeps in-frame clones and lacks some. The sample lists 1.5 million to 1.9 million clones; 95% to 99% were seen once. The receptor was derived from a man aged 25-45 years in good health. What was sequenced was naive CD4+ T cells sorted from blood. Specified subset: CD45RA+ positively selected. V gene TRBV27 combines with J gene TRBJ2-5; 7 positions agree with TRBD1. CDR3 sequence (DNA): TGTGCCAGCAGTCTGGGACAGCAGCGAACCCAGTACTTC. This codes for CASSLGQQRTQYF.